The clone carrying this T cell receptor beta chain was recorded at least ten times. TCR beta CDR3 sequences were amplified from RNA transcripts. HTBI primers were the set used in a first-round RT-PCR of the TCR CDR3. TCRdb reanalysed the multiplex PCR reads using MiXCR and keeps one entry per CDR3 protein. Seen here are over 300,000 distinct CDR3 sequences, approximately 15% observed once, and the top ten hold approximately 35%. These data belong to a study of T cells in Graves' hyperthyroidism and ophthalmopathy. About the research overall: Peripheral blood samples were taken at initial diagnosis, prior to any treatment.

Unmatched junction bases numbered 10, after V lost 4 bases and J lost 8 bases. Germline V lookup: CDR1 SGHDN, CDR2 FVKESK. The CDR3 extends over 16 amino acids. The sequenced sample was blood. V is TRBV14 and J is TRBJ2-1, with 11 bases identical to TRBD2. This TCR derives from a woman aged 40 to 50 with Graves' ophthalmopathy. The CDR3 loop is CASSPTRTSGWDEQFF. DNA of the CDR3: TGTGCCAGCAGCCCCACCCGGACTAGCGGGTGGGATGAGCAGTTCTTC.